These 12 T cell receptor beta chains came from one sample sequenced in a study of beta chain features in type 1 diabetes. The authors reverse transcribed all of the isolated RNA, so sequencing captured expressed TCRB transcripts. Clones were read by immunoSEQ multiplex PCR, and TCRdb kept only the in-frame ones, dropping some. The sample lists hundreds of thousands of clones; approximately 10% were seen once. Material for sequencing was naive CD4+ T cells from blood. The receptors originated from a woman between 18 and 29 years old in good health.

This clone was picked up a small number of times. The chain employs TRBV7-2 and TRBJ2-4; 7 positions agree with TRBD1. Germline V gene lookup returns CDR1 SGHTA and CDR2 FQGNSA. J gave up 5 bases and V 6 bases, and 4 bases lay outside the gene matches. CDR3 length equals 13 residues. CDR3 nucleotides: TGTGCCAGCAGACCCGGGACAGAAAACATTCAGTACTTC. Encoded protein: CASRPGTENIQYF. Filled out from reference TRBV7-2 and TRBJ2-4, the complete variable domain reads GAGVSQSPSNKVTEKGKDVELRCDPISGHTALYWYRQSLGQGLEFLIYFQGNSAPDKSGLPSDRFSAERTGGSVSTLTIQRTQQEDSAVYLCASRPGTENIQYFGAGTRLSVL.

J is TRBJ1-4 and V is TRBV7-6, with D uncertain. The CDR3 totals 15 residues. Trimming removed 1 base from V and 6 bases from J, with 12 bases in between. Germline loops: CDR1 SGHVS, CDR2 FNYEAQ. CDR3 sequence: CASSLVAGLDEKLFF. The CDR3 DNA reads as TGTGCCAGCAGCTTAGTGGCGGGGTTGGATGAAAAACTGTTTTTT.

The chain carries TRBV5-6 and TRBJ1-1, with TRBD1 identical over 7 bases. Germline V gene sequence: CDR1 SGHDT, CDR2 YYEEEE. This CDR3 contains 14 residues. Trimming removed 4 bases from V and 10 bases from J; junction bases left unmatched: 13. The DNA of the CDR3 is TGTGCCAGCAGCAGAAGACAGGGTTCTCAACGAGCTTTCTTT. It translates to CASSRRQGSQRAFF.

The chain employs TRBV7-2 and TRBJ1-3; 7 nucleotides match TRBD1. From germline, CDR1 is SGHTA and CDR2 FQGNSA. This CDR3 is 16 amino acids long. Trimming took 2 bases from V and 3 from J; bases not matched to a gene: 7. CDR3 in DNA: TGTGCCAGCAGCTTAATACAGGGGAGTAGTGGAAACACCATATATTTT. Translation gives CASSLIQGSSGNTIYF.

In its sample, this clone was seen a few times. The J gene is TRBJ2-3, the V gene TRBV7-3, with 8 nucleotides matching TRBD1. The V and J ends lost 1 base and 3 bases, in that order; junction bases with no gene match: 0. Looked up from germline, CDR1 is SGHTA and CDR2 is FQGTGA. The CDR3 extends over 14 amino acids. CDR3 sequence reads: CASSLRQGTDTQYF. CDR3 coding DNA: TGTGCCAGCAGCTTAAGACAGGGGACAGATACGCAGTATTTT.

This clone has just a few counts. The chain has TRBV30 and TRBJ2-5; D might be TRBD1 (6 bases). The CDR3 spans 12 residues. Trimming removed 4 bases at V and 5 bases at J, with 11 bases between. Germline values: CDR1 GTSNPN, CDR2 SVGIG (reference sequence). CDR3 protein: CAWTGVWETQYF. The CDR3 DNA reads as TGTGCCTGGACAGGGGTTTGGGAGACCCAGTACTTC.

This clone has just a few counts. The J gene is TRBJ2-7, the V gene TRBV19, with unresolved D. V lost 6 bases and J 2 bases, leaving 8 bases between the germline ends. This CDR3 comprises 12 residues. Germline V gene lookup returns CDR1 LNHDA and CDR2 SQIVND (reference sequence). The CDR3 protein is CASRAQTYEQYF. The CDR3 bases are TGTGCCAGTAGGGCACAAACCTACGAGCAGTACTTC. The entire variable domain, with the rest obtained from reference TRBV19 and TRBJ2-7, is as follows: DGGITQSPKYLFRKEGQNVTLSCEQNLNHDAMYWYRQDPGQGLRLIYYSQIVNDFQKGDIAEGYSVSREKKESFPLTVTSAQKNPTAFYLCASRAQTYEQYFGPGTRLTVT.

This clone was detected a few times. This specimen includes other DNA sequences encoding the same CDR3. The V and J genes are TRBV7-9 and TRBJ1-1; D is possibly TRBD1 (5 bases). Germline CDR1 reads SEHNR; CDR2 reads FQNEAQ (reference sequence). This CDR3 region has 13 residues. V lost 4 bases and J lost 0, with 6 bases in between. CDR3 sequence (DNA): TGTGCCAGCAGCTCACAGGTGAACACTGAAGCTTTCTTT. It is translated as CASSSQVNTEAFF.

The chain links TRBV6-1 to TRBJ2-7; D ambiguous. Germline CDR1 MNHNS, CDR2 SASEGT. V gave up 2 bases and J gave up 7 bases, with 6 bases separating them. This CDR3 region has 11 residues. In DNA form, the CDR3 reads TGTGCCAGCAGTGAAAGGTATGAGCAGTACTTC. This translates into CASSERYEQYF.

The chain is built from TRBV27 and TRBJ1-1; a possible D gene is TRBD1 (6 bases). The germline gives CDR1 MNHEY, CDR2 SMNVEV (reference sequence). V lost 4 bases to trimming and J lost 5 bases, with 11 bases between them. The CDR3 has 13 residues. The CDR3 is CASSSLQGTEAFF. The CDR3 coding sequence is TGTGCCAGCAGTTCATTACAGGGAACTGAAGCTTTCTTT.

V is TRBV28 and J is TRBJ2-7; the D is unclear. Germline CDR1 MDHEN, CDR2 SYDVKM. The V end lost 10 bases, the J end lost 4 bases, and 11 bases lay between the germline ends. The CDR3 runs to 11 residues. CDR3: CATAGFYEQYV. In DNA, the CDR3 is TGTGCCACGGCCGGATTTTACGAGCAGTACGTC.

The rearrangement uses TRBV6-1 and TRBJ2-1; the match to TRBD2 covers 11 bases. V was clipped by 5 bases and J by 4 bases; unmatched bases: 4. CDR3 length equals 15 residues. Germline loops: CDR1 MNHNS, CDR2 SASEGT. The CDR3 DNA follows: TGTGCCAGCAGTATTACTAGCGGGGGATACAATGAGCAGTTCTTC. Translation: CASSITSGGYNEQFF.